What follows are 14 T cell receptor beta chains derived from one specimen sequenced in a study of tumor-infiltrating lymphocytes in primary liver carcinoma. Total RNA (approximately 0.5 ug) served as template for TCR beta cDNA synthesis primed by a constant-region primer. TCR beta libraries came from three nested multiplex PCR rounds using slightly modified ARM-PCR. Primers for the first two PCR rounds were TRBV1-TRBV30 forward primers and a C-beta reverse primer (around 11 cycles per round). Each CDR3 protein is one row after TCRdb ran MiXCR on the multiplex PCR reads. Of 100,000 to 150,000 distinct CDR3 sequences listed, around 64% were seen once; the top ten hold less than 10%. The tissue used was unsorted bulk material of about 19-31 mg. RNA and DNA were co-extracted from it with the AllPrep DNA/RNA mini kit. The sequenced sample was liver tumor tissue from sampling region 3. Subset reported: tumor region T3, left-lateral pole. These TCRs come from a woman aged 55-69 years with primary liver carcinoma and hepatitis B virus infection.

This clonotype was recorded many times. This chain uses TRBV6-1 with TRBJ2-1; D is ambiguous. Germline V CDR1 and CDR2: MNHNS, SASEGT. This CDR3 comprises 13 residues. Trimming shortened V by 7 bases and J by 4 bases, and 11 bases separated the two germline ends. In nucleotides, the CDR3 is TGTGCCAGCACGAAGACCCTGTACAATGAGCAGTTCTTC. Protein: CASTKTLYNEQFF.

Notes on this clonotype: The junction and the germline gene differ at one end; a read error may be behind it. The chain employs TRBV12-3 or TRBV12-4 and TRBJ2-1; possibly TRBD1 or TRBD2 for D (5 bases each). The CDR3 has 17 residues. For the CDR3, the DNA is TGTGCCAGCAGTTTAGGTGGGGCTGGCGGGTTATACAATGAGCAGTCCTTC. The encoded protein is CASSLGGAGGLYNEQSF.

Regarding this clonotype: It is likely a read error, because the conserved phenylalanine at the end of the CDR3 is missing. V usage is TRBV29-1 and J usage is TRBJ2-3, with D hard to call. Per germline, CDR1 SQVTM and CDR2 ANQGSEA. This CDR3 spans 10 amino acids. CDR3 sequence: CRVDTDTQYS. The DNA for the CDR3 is TGCAGAGTGGACACAGATACGCAGTATTCT.

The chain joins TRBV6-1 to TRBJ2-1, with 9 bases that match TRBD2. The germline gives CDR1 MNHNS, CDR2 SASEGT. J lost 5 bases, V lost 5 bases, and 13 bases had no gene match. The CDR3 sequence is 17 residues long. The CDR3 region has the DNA TGTGCCAGCAGTCCTGACTTTAGCGGGAGAGGCCACAATGAGCAGTTCTTC. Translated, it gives CASSPDFSGRGHNEQFF.

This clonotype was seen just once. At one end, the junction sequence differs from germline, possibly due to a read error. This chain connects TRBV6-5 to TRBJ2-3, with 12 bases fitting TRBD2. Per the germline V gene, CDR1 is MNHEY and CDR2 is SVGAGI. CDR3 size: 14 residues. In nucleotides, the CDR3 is TGCGCCAGCATGACTAGCGGGAGTCGTGATACGAAGTATTTT. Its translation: CASMTSGSRDTKYF.

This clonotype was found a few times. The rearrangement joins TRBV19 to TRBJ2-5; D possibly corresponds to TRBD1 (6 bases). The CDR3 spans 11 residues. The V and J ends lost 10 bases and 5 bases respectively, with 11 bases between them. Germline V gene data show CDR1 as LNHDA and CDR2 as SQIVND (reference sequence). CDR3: CATTQGETQYF. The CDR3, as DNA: TGTGCCACGACCCAGGGGGAGACCCAGTACTTC.

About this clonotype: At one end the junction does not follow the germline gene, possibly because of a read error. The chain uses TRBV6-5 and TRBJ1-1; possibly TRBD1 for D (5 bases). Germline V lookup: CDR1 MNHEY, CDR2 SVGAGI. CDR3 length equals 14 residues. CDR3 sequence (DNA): TGTGCCAGCAGGATCACGACAGTTGGCACTGTAGCTTTCTTT. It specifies CASRITTVGTVAFF.

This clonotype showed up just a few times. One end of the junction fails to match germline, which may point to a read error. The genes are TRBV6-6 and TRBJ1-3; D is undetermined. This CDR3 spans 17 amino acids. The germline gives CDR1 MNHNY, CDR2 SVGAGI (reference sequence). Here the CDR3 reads CVSSYGADGSSGNTIYF. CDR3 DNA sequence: TGTGTCAGCAGTTACGGAGCGGACGGAAGCTCTGGAAACACCATATATTTT.

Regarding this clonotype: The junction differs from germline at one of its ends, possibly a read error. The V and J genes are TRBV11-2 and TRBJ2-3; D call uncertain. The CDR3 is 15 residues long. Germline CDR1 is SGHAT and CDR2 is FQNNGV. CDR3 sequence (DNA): TGTACCAGCAGCTTCGGGCGGACCAGCACAGATACGCACTATTTT. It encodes CTSSFGRTSTDTHYF.

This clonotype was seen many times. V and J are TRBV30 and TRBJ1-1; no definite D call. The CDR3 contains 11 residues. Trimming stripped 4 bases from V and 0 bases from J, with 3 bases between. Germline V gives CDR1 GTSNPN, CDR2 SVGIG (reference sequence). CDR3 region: CAWILNTEAFF. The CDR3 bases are TGTGCCTGGATCTTGAACACTGAAGCTTTCTTT. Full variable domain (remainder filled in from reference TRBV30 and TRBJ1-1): SQTIHQWPATLVQPVGSPLSLECTVEGTSNPNLYWYRQAAGRGLQLLFYSVGIGQISSEVPQNLSASRPQDRQFILSSKKLLLSDSGFYLCAWILNTEAFFGQGTRLTVV.

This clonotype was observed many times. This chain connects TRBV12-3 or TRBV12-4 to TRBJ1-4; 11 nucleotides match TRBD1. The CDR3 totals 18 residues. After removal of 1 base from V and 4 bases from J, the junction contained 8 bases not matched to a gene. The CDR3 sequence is CASSLVGQGAYSNEKLFF. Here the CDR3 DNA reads TGTGCCAGCAGTTTAGTCGGACAGGGGGCATATAGTAATGAAAAACTGTTTTTT.

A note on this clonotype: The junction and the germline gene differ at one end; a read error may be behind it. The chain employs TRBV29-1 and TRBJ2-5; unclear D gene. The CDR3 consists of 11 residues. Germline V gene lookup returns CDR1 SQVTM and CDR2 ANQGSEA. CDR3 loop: CSIYGLETQYF. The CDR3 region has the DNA TGCAGCATTTACGGGCTTGAGACCCAATACTTC.

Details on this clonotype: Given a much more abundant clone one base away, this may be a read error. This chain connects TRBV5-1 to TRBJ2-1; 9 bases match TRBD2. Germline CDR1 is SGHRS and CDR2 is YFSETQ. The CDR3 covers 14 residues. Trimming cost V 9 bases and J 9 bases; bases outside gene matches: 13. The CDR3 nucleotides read TGCGCCACCACGCTAGCGGGAATAGGGAGTGAGCAGTTCTTC. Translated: CATTLAGIGSEQFF.

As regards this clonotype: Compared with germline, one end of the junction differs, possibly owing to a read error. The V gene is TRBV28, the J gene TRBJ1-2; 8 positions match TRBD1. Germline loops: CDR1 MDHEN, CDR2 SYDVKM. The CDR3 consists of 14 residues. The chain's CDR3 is CASNLQGEDYGNTF. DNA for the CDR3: TGTGCCAGCAATCTACAGGGGGAAGACTATGGCAACACCTTC.